The T cell receptor (beta chain) described here comes from a study of cytomegalovirus exposure and HLA in healthy donors. Study information: Falling in the Caucasian-associated ancestry cluster were less than 85% of under 500 genotyped donors.

Donors were ostensibly healthy at sampling, although undocumented immune exposures were probable. The primer mix had 60 Vbeta and 13 Jbeta primers. Clones were read by immunoSEQ multiplex PCR, and TCRdb kept only the in-frame ones, dropping some. This sample contains tens of thousands of clones. Trimming removed 3 bases at V and 2 bases at J, with 11 bases between. The CDR3 covers 15 residues. Germline loops: CDR1 SNHLY, CDR2 FYNNEI. Remarks on this clone: Its specificity is not known.

General study findings and limits: What a later analysis showed was that several of the most significant clusters appeared linked to common viral pathogens. V segments that were indistinguishable, TRBV6-2 and TRBV6-3 among them, were omitted from analysis.

The chain combines TRBV2 with TRBJ1-5; a possible D gene is TRBD1 (5 bases). Sequenced input: PBMCs. The TCR originated in a woman between 40 and 50 years old in good health and CMV-seropositive. The CDR3 DNA sequence: TGTGCCAGCAGTGATATTATCAGGGGCAATCAGCCCCAGCATTTT. It specifies CASSDIIRGNQPQHF. The full variable domain, its missing parts supplied by reference TRBV2 and TRBJ1-5, is EPEVTQTPSHQVTQMGQEVILRCVPISNHLYFYWYRQILGQKVEFLVSFYNNEISEKSEIFDDQFSVERPDGSNFTLKIRSTKLEDSAMYFCASSDIIRGNQPQHFGDGTRLSIL.